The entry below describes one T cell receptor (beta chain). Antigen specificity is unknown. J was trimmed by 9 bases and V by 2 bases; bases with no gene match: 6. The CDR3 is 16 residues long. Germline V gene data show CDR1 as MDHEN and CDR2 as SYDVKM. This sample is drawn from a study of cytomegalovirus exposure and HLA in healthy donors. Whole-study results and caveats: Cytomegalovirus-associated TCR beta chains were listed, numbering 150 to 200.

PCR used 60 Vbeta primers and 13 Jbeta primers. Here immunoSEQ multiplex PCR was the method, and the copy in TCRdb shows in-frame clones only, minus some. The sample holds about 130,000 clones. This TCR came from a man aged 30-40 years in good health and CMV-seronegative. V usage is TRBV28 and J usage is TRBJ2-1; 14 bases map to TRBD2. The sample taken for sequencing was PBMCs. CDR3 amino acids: CASSLGTSGRIAEQFF. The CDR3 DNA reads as TGTGCCAGCAGTTTAGGGACTAGCGGGAGAATCGCTGAGCAGTTCTTC.